One T cell receptor (beta chain) is described in this entry. With V trimmed by 4 bases and J by 15 bases, 8 bases remained unmatched. The CDR3 spans 12 residues. Germline CDR1 SGDLS, CDR2 YYNGEE. The data were obtained in a study of blood T cell repertoires in COVID-19. Study overall: Samples representing acute and convalescent COVID-19 were sourced from the United States, Italy and Spain.

In the authors' methods: Estimated nucleated cell counts came from reference gene primer amplification. The repertoire was sequenced with immunoSEQ multiplex PCR; TCRdb's copy has only in-frame clones and lacks some. V and J calls and clone size are as listed in that table; D and trimming were resolved from the DNA. Here the sample spans around 55,000 clones, approximately 92% being singletons. The receptor comes from a human donor with active COVID-19. The donor label of this sample is uncertain. This chain uses TRBV9 with TRBJ1-4, with TRBD1 matching over 8 bases. The specimen sequenced was peripheral blood. The CDR3 sequence: CASSFRTGPLFF. CDR3 bases: TGTGCCAGCAGCTTTAGGACAGGGCCGTTGTTTTTT.